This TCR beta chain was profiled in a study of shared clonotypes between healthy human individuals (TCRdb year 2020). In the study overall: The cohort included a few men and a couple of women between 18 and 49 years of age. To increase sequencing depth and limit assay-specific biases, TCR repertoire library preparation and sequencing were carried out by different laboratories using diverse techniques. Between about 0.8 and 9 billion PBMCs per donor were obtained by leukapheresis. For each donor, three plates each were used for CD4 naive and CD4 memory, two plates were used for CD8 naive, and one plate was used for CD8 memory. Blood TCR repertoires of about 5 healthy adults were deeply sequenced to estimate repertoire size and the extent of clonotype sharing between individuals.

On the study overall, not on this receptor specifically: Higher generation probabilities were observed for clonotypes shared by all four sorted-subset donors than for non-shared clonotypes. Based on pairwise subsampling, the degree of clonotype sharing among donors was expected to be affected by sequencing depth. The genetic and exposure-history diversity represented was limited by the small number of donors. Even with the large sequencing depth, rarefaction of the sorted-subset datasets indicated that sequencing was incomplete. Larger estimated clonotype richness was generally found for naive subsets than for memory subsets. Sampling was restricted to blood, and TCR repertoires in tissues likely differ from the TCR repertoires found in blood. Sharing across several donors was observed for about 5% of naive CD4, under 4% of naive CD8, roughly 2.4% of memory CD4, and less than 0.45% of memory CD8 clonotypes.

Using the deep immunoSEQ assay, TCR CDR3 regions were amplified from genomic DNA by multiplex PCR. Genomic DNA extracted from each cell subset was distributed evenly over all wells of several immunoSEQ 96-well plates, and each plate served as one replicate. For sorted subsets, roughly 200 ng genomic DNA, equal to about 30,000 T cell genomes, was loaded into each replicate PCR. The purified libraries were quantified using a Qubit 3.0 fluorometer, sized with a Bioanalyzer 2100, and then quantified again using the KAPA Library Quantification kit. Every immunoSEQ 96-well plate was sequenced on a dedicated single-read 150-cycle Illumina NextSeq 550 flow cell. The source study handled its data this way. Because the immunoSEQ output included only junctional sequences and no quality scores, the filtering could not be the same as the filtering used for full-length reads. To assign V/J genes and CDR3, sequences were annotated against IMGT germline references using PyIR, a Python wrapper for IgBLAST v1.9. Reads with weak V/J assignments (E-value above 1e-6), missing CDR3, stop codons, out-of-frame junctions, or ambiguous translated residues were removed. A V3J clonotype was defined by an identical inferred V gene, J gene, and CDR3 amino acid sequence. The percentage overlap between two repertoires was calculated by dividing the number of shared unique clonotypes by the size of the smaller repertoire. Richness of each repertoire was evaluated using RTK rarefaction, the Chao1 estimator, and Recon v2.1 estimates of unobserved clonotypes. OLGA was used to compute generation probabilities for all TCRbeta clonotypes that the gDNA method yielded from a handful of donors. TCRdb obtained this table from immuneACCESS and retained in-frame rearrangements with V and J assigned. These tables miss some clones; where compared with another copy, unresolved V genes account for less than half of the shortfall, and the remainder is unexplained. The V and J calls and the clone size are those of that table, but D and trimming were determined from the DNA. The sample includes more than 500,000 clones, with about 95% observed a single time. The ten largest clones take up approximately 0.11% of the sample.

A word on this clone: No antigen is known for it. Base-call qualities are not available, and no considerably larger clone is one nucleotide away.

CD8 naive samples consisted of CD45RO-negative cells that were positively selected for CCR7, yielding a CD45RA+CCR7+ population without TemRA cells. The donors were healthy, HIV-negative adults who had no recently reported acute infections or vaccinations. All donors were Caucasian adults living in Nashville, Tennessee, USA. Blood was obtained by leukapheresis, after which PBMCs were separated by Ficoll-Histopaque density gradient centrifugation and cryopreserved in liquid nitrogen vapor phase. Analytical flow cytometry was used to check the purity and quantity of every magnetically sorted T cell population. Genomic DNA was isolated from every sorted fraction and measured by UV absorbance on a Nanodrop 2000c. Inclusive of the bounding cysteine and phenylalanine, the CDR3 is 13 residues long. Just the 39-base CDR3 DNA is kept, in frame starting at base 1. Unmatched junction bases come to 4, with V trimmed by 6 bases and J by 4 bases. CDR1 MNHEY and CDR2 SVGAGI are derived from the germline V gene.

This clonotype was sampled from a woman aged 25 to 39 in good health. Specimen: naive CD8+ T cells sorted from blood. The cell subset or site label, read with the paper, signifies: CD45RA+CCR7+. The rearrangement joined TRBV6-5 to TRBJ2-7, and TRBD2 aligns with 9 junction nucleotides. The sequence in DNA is TGTGCCAGCAGCCATAGCGGGAGTTACGAGCAGTACTTC. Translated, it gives CASSHSGSYEQYF.